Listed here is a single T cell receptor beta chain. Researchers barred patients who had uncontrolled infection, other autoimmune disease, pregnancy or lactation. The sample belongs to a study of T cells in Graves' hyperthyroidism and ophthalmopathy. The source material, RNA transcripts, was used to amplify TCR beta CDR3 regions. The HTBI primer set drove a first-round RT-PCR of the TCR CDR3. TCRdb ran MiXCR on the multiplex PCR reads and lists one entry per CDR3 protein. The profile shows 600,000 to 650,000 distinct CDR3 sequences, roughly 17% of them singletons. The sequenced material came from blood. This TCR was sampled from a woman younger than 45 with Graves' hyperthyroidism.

In DNA form, the CDR3 reads TGCGCCAGCAGGATCCAAACCTACGAGCAGTACTTC. Its translation: CASRIQTYEQYF. V is TRBV10-2 and J is TRBJ2-7; no clear D. V dropped 6 bases and J dropped 2 bases, with 8 bases sitting between them. CDR1 is WSHSY, CDR2 SAAADI, per germline. CDR3 size: 12 residues.